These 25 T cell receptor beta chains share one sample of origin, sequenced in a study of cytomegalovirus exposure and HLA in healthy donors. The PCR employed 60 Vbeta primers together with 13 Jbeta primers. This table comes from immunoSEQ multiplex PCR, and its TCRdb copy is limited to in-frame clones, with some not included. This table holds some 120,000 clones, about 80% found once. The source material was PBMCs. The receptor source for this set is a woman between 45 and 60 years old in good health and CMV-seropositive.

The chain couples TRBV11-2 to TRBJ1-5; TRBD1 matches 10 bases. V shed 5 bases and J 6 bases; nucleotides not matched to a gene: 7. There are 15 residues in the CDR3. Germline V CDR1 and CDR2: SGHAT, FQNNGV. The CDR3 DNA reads TGTGCCAGCAGCCTTGGGACAGGGGTGGGTCAGCCCCAGCATTTT. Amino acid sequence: CASSLGTGVGQPQHF.

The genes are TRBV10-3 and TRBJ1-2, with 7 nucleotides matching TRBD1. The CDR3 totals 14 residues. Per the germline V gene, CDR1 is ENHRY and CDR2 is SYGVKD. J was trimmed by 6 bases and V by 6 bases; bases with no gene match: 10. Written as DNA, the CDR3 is TGTGCCATCAGCGCCAGGGGGATTTCGGATGGCTACACCTTC. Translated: CAISARGISDGYTF.

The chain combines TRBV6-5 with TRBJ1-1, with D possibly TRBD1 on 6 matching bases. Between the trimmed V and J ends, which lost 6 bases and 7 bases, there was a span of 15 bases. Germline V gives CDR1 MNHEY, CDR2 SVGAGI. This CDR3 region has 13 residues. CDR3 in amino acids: CASRQGRASEAFF. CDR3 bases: TGTGCCAGCAGACAGGGACGGGCCAGTGAAGCTTTCTTT.

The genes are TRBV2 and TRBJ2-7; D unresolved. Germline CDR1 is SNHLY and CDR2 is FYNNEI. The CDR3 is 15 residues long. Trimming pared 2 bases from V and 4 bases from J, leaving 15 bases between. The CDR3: CASSEQRAPIYEQYF. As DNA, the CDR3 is TGTGCCAGCAGTGAACAACGAGCGCCAATTTACGAGCAGTACTTC.

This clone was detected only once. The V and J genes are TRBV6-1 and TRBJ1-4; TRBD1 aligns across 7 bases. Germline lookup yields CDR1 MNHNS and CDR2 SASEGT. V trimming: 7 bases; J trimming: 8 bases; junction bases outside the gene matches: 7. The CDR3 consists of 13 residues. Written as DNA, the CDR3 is TGTGCCAGCACCGACAGGGTTTTCGAAAAACTGTTTTTT. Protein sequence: CASTDRVFEKLFF.

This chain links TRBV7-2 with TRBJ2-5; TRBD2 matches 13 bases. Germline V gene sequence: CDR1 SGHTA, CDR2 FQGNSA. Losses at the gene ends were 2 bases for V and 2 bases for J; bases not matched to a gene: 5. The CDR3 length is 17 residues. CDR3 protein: CASSLRPGLAGQETQYF. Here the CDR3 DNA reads TGTGCCAGCAGCTTAAGACCGGGACTAGCGGGACAAGAGACCCAGTACTTC. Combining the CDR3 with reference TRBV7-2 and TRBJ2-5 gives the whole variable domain GAGVSQSPSNKVTEKGKDVELRCDPISGHTALYWYRQSLGQGLEFLIYFQGNSAPDKSGLPSDRFSAERTGGSVSTLTIQRTQQEDSAVYLCASSLRPGLAGQETQYFGPGTRLLVL.

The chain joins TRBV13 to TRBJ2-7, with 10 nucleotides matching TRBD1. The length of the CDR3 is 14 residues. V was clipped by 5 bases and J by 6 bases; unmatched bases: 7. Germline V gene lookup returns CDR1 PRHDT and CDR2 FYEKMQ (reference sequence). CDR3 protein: CASSLRQGAFEQYF. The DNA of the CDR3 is TGTGCCAGCAGCCTACGACAGGGGGCCTTCGAGCAGTACTTC.

The CDR3 is CASGQSSYNEQFF. The CDR3 coding sequence is TGTGCCAGCGGCCAAAGCTCCTACAATGAGCAGTTCTTC. The rearrangement uses TRBV9 and TRBJ2-1; D uncertain. The V gene's germline CDR1 is SGDLS and CDR2 YYNGEE. V lost 7 bases to trimming and J lost 0 bases, with 8 bases between them. The CDR3 extends over 13 amino acids.

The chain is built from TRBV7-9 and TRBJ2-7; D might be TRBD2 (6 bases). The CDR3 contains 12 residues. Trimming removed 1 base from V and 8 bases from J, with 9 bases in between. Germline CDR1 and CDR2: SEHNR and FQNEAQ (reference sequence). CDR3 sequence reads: CASSLGEAKQYF. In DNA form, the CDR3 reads TGTGCCAGCAGCTTAGGGGAGGCAAAGCAGTACTTC.

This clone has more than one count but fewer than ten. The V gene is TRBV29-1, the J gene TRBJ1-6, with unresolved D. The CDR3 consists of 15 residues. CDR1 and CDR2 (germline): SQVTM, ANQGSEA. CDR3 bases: TGCGCGTGCGATAACGGGGTCTCTTATAATTCACCCCTCCACTTT. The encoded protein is CACDNGVSYNSPLHF.

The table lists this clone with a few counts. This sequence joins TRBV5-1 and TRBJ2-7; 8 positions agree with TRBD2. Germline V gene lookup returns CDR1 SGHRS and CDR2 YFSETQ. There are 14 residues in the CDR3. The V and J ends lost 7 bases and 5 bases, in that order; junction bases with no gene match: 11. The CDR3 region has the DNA TGCGCCAGCCGCGGGACTAGTAATCAGAACGAGCAGTACTTC. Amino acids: CASRGTSNQNEQYF.

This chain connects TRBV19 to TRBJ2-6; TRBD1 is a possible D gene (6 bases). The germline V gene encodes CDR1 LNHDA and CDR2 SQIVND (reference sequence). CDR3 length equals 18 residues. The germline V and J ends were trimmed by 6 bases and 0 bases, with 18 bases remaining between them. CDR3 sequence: CASRLRDIKYSGANVLTF. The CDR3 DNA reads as TGTGCCAGTAGGTTAAGGGACATTAAGTACTCTGGGGCCAACGTCCTGACTTTC.

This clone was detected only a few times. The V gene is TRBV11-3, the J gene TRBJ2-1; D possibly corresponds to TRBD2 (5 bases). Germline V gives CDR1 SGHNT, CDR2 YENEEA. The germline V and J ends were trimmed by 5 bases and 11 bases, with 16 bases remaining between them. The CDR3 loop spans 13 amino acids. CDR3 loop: CASSLGVLGKQFF. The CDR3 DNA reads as TGTGCCAGCAGCCTTGGCGTACTCGGGAAGCAGTTCTTC.

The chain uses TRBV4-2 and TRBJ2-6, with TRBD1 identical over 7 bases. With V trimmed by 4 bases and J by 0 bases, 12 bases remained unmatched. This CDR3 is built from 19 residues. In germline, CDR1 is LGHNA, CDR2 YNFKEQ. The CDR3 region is CASSLQSDRRISGANVLTF. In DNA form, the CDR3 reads TGTGCCAGCAGCCTACAGTCGGACAGGAGGATCTCTGGGGCCAACGTCCTGACTTTC.

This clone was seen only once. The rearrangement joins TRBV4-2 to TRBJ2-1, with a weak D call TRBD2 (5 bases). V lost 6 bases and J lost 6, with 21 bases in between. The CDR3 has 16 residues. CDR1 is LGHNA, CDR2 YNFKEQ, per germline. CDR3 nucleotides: TGTGCCAGCAGTCAACCCGGGGAGCTCCAACTCAATGAGCAGTTCTTC. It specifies CASSQPGELQLNEQFF.

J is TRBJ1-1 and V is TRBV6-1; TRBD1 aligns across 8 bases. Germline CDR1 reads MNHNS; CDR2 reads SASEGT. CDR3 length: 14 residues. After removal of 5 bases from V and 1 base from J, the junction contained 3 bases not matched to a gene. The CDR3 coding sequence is TGTGCCAGCAGTCGGGGACAGGCGAACACTGAAGCTTTCTTT. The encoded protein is CASSRGQANTEAFF.

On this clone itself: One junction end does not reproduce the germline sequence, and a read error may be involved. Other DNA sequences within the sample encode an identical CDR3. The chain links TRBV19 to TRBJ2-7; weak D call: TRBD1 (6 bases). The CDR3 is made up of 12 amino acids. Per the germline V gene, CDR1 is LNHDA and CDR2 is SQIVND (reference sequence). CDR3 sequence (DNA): TGTGCCAGTAGTATCCCAGGGGACGAGCAATACTTC. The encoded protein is CASSIPGDEQYF.

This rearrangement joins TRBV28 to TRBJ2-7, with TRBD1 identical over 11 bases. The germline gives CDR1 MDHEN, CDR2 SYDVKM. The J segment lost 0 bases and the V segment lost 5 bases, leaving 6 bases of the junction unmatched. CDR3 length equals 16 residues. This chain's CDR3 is CASSQDRGLSSYEQYF. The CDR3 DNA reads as TGTGCCAGCAGTCAGGACAGGGGGCTTAGCTCCTACGAGCAGTACTTC. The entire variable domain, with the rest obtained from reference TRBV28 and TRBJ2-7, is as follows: DVKVTQSSRYLVKRTGEKVFLECVQDMDHENMFWYRQDPGLGLRLIYFSYDVKMKEKGDIPEGYSVSREKKERFSLILESASTNQTSMYLCASSQDRGLSSYEQYFGPGTRLTVT.

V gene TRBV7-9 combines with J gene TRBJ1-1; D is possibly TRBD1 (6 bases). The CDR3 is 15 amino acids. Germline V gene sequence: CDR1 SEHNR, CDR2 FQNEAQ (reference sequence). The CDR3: CSISHSGGMNTEAFF. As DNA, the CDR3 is TGTTCCATCTCTCATAGTGGGGGCATGAACACTGAAGCTTTCTTT.

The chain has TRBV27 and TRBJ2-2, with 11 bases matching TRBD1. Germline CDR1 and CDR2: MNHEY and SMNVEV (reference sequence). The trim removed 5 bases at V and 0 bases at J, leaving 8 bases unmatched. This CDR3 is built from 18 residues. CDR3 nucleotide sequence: TGTGCCAGCAGTGGGGACAGGGGGTTTTTCGCGAACACCGGGGAGCTGTTTTTT. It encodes CASSGDRGFFANTGELFF.

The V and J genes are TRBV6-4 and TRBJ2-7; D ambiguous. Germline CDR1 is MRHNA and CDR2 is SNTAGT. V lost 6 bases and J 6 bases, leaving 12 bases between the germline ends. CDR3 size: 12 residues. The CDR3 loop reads CASSCPNPEQYF. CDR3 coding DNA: TGTGCCAGCAGCTGCCCTAACCCCGAGCAGTACTTC.

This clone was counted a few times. Written as DNA, the CDR3 is TGTGCCAGCAGCTTAGTCGGAGGATCCCGAAACACCATATATTTT. Its protein product is CASSLVGGSRNTIYF. V is TRBV7-9 and J is TRBJ1-3; D is unclear. This CDR3 is 15 amino acids long. The V and J ends lost 1 base and 5 bases respectively, with 12 bases between them. From germline, CDR1 is SEHNR and CDR2 FQNEAQ (reference sequence).

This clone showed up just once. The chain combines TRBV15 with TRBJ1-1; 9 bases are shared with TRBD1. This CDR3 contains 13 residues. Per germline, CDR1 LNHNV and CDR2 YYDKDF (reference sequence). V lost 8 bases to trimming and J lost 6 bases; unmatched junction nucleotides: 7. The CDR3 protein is CATGDRASAEAFF. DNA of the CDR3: TGTGCCACCGGGGACAGGGCATCGGCTGAAGCTTTCTTT. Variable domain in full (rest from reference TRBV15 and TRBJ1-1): DAMVIQNPRYQVTQFGKPVTLSCSQTLNHNVMYWYQQKSSQAPKLLFHYYDKDFNNEADTPDNFQSRRPNTSFCFLDIRSPGLGDTAMYLCATGDRASAEAFFGQGTRLTVV.

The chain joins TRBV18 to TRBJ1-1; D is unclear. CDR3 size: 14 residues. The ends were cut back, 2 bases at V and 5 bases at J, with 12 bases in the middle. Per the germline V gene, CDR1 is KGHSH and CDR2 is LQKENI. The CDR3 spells CASSPDTRGTEAFF. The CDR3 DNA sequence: TGTGCCAGCTCACCAGATACCCGGGGAACTGAAGCTTTCTTT.

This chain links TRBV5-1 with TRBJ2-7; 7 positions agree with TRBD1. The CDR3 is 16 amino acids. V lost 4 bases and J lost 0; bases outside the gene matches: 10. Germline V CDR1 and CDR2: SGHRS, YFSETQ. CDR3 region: CASSTRQGAVSYEQYF. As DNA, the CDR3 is TGCGCCAGCAGCACACGACAGGGCGCCGTCTCCTACGAGCAGTACTTC.